This T cell receptor (beta chain) was recovered during a study of T cells in Graves' hyperthyroidism and ophthalmopathy (dated by TCRdb to the late 2010s). The study in broad terms: Peripheral blood samples were taken at the time of initial diagnosis, prior to any treatment. To identify distinguishing TCR V-J signatures, a discovery cohort of 90 to 100 patients was used, comprising some 43 with Graves' ophthalmopathy and roughly 60 with stable Graves' hyperthyroidism. Prospective prediction of ophthalmopathy was tested in an independent validation cohort of fewer than 20 hyperthyroidism patients and 15 to 17 patients who later progressed to ophthalmopathy. The approximately 100 discovery patients were divided at random into training and test sets in a 7:3 ratio. The study also compared thyroid tissue and blood T-cell repertoires from several Graves' hyperthyroidism patients. After sampling, hyperthyroidism patients received methimazole starting at 30 mg daily, and ophthalmopathy patients received high-dose intravenous methylprednisolone. The paper reports TCR Vbeta CDR3 sequencing of roughly 140 peripheral blood samples: under 45 ophthalmopathy, under 85 hyperthyroidism and around 17 progressor patients.

The TCR beta CDR3 regions were amplified from RNA transcripts. The TCR CDR3 was subjected to a first round of RT-PCR using the HTBI primer set and the Qiagen OneStep RT-PCR kit. Libraries were constructed in a second round of multiplex PCR, after which size selection and purification were performed. Sequencing of the libraries was done on an Illumina HiSeq2000 using paired-end 100 bp reads. The study's own analysis went as follows. SOAPnuke was used to process the raw data, throwing out any read that contained adapters or uncalled bases, had a mean Phred below 15, or lacked an exact constant-primer or identifier match. COPE v1.2.5 was used to merge high-quality paired reads, and clonotypes were defined as unique nucleotide sequences. MiTCR v1.1 was used to align the clonotypes against IMGT TRBV, TRBD and TRBJ reference segments. Analysis was restricted to V-J combinations with a frequency above 0.0001, which covered roughly 99% of repertoires. A TCS score was defined as the ratio between F50 (clonal expansion) and ExV (chaos), using BLOSUM62-based TCRdist between CDR3 peptides within each V-J. Welch's t-statistics and random forest reduced roughly 500 V-J features to some 14, which were used in a naive Bayes classifier (R e1071). The public reads were reanalyzed by TCRdb: fastp trimming at Q25, MiXCR alignment, in-frame beta chains only. Identical CDR3 proteins give one entry, which carries the most common genes and DNA. These V and J calls are TCRdb output, not the study's own analysis. The table for this sample lists about 250,000 distinct CDR3 sequences; over 20% of them were counted only once. Around two thirds of the sample belongs to the ten largest clones.

What the work shows at the level of the full study, not this receptor alone: In cross-validation, a model built on a 13 V-J signature told ophthalmopathy apart from stable hyperthyroidism with under 90% sensitivity and approximately 81% specificity, and in testing the same model reached 80%/75%. Sample size was not statistically predetermined, and investigators were not blinded to group allocation. In validation, the model predicted progression to ophthalmopathy with approximately 70% sensitivity and around 72% specificity, a median of about 6.7 months before onset. Most expanded thyroid clonotypes (frequency above 0.001) were also detected in blood, suggesting blood repertoires may reflect thyroid immune responses.

Moderately to severely active disease, a Clinical Activity Score of at least 3, a NOSPECS grade of at least 4, and a duration under 3 months were present in ophthalmopathy patients. Patients with uncontrolled infections, other autoimmune diseases, pregnancy or lactation were excluded. Clinical symptoms, serum thyroxine and TRAb, thyroid ultrasound, and orbital computed tomography formed the basis for the diagnoses. Ficoll-Paque density gradient centrifugation was used to isolate PBMCs from about 10 ml of fresh peripheral blood. Trizol reagent was used to extract total RNA, and RNA quality was then checked on an Agilent 2100 Bioanalyzer. As concerns this clonotype: Which antigen it targets is not known. The sample holds no much larger clone one base away, and base qualities are not on file.

Including cysteine and phenylalanine, the CDR3 has 16 amino acids. The only DNA kept is the CDR3, 48 bases in frame from the first base. V is trimmed back by 8 bases and J by 3 bases, and the junction contains 13 bases that no gene match accounts for. As encoded in the germline V gene, CDR1 is SNHLY while CDR2 is FYNNEI. The chain is made from TRBV2 and TRBJ2-3, and TRBD2 aligns with 8 junction nucleotides. The clonotype comes from a man aged 30 to 39 with Graves' ophthalmopathy. The material sequenced was blood. The nucleotide sequence reads as follows: TGTGCCAGCGGCGAGCTACTAGCGGAAATGACAGATACGCAGTATTTT. This yields the protein CASGELLAEMTDTQYF.